These T cell receptor beta chains were read from a single sample in a study of T cells in localized non-small cell lung cancer. Here immunoSEQ multiplex PCR was the method, and the copy in TCRdb shows in-frame clones only, minus some. Of over 45,000 clones in the sample, 80% to 90% were seen once. Material: peripheral blood, obtained before any cancer treatment. The receptors stem from a man aged 40 to 75 with stage I squamous cell lung carcinoma. The CDR3 runs from the conserved cysteine through the conserved F or W. The D gene is left open where the match is weak. A clone size is listed for some rows: how often the clone was seen (once, few, many), or a class if it is expanded.

size,J,V,D,DNA,CDR3
NA,TRBJ1-5,TRBV7-8,TRBD1,TGTGCCAGCAGCCCGAGGGTGGCAGGGGGTCTACTTAGCAATCAGCCCCAGCATTTT,CASSPRVAGGLLSNQPQHF
NA,TRBJ1-1,TRBV19,NA,TGTGCCAGTACTCCGCTGCCCAGGGTCACTAGGGGCACTGAAGCTTTCTTT,CASTPLPRVTRGTEAFF
NA,TRBJ1-5,TRBV30,NA,TGTGCCTGGAACCCGGGACAAGGGGACCAGCCCCAGCATTTT,CAWNPGQGDQPQHF
NA,TRBJ1-3,TRBV11-3,NA,TGTGCCAGCCTAACCTTCTCTGGAAACACCATATATTTT,CASLTFSGNTIYF
NA,TRBJ1-2,TRBV14,NA,TGTGCCAGCAGCCAAGATAGGGGACAAGGAGGCTACACCTTC,CASSQDRGQGGYTF
NA,TRBJ2-1,TRBV28,NA,TGTGCCACCCTTGGGCCTTACTACAATGAGCAGTTCTTC,CATLGPYYNEQFF
once,TRBJ2-2,TRBV15,NA,TGTGCCACCAGCAGAGTAAGGGACACCGGGGAGCTGTTTTTT,CATSRVRDTGELFF
NA,TRBJ1-3,TRBV7-3,NA,TGTGCCAGCAGCTCCCCAGCGATCTCTGGAAACACCATATATTTT,CASSSPAISGNTIYF
NA,TRBJ2-7,TRBV5-1,TRBD1,TGCGCCAGCAGCGATCCGGGACAGGGGTCGAACGAGCAGTACTTC,CASSDPGQGSNEQYF
NA,TRBJ2-2,TRBV7-9,NA,TGTGCCAGCAGCCTTCTTAGTAACACCGGGGAGCTGTTTTTT,CASSLLSNTGELFF
NA,TRBJ2-7,TRBV29-1,TRBD2,TGCAGCGTTGGTCGAGGCGGGAGCTACGAGCAGTACTTC,CSVGRGGSYEQYF
NA,TRBJ2-5,TRBV5-1,NA,TGCGCCAGCAGCTTGGCTCGGTCAGGGTCGCCCGAGACCCAGTACTTC,CASSLARSGSPETQYF
once,TRBJ2-7,TRBV10-3,NA,TGTGCCGCCGGACTTACCTACGAGCAGTACTTC,CAAGLTYEQYF
once,TRBJ2-7,TRBV5-1,NA,TGCGCCAGCAGCTTGGAGGGCAACCCCTCCTACGAGCAGTACTTC,CASSLEGNPSYEQYF
NA,TRBJ2-7,TRBV10-3,NA,TGTGCCATCGGCGGAGCCCCCTCCTACGAGCAGTACTTC,CAIGGAPSYEQYF
NA,TRBJ2-2,TRBV29-1,NA,TGCAGCGTTGTCCCGAGTAAAACCGGGGAGCTGTTTTTT,CSVVPSKTGELFF
NA,TRBJ1-4,TRBV6-4,NA,TGTGCCAGCGGGCACTGGCAGATGAATGAAAAACTGTTTTTT,CASGHWQMNEKLFF
NA,TRBJ2-1,TRBV5-1,TRBD2,TGCGCCAGCAGCTTGGGGGGAATAGCGGGAGGGCAGTTCTTC,CASSLGGIAGGQFF
few,TRBJ2-3,TRBV4-2,TRBD2,TGTGCCAGCAGCCGCGGGACTAGCGGGAATACAGATACGCAGTATTTT,CASSRGTSGNTDTQYF
NA,TRBJ2-6,TRBV7-3,TRBD1,TGTGCCAGCAGTTTACAGGGGCCTGGGGCCAACGTCCTGACTTTC,CASSLQGPGANVLTF
NA,TRBJ1-2,TRBV29-1,TRBD1,TGCAGCGGGGGACAGGCCTTCTATGGCTACACCTTC,CSGGQAFYGYTF
NA,TRBJ2-7,TRBV10-3,NA,TGTGCCATCAGTGAAGGTTTGGAGGGGCAGTACTTC,CAISEGLEGQYF
NA,TRBJ1-4,TRBV28,TRBD1,TGTGCCAGCAGTAACCAAGGGACAGGGCCAAAACTGTTTTTT,CASSNQGTGPKLFF
NA,TRBJ1-2,TRBV6-5,NA,TGTGCCAGCAGTTCCTCCACAGGGATCCATGGCTACACCTTC,CASSSSTGIHGYTF
NA,TRBJ2-7,TRBV7-3,NA,TGTGCCAGCAGCCCGTACGGGGGCTACGAGCAGTACTTC,CASSPYGGYEQYF
NA,TRBJ2-5,TRBV7-7,TRBD1,TGTGCTAGCAGCTTCACAGGGGCCCTAAGGGAGACCCAGTACTTC,CASSFTGALRETQYF
few,TRBJ2-2,TRBV4-3,NA,TGCGCCAGCAGCCAAGAATTCACGGCTAGTGGGGGTGCCGGGGAGCTGTTTTTT,CASSQEFTASGGAGELFF
NA,TRBJ2-7,TRBV30,NA,TGTGCCTGGAGCGGGGGGCTACCTGACTACGAGCAGTACTTC,CAWSGGLPDYEQYF
NA,TRBJ2-1,TRBV6-6,NA,TGTGCCAGCAGCCCCCTCGGGGAGCAGTTCTTC,CASSPLGEQFF
NA,TRBJ1-1,TRBV10-2,NA,TGCGCCAGCAGTGAGTCGACGGGTACTGAAGCTTTCTTT,CASSESTGTEAFF
NA,TRBJ2-5,TRBV10-1,NA,TGCGCCAACTTCCGGGACGGACACAGGAAAACCCAGTACTTC,CANFRDGHRKTQYF
NA,TRBJ2-3,TRBV7-8,TRBD2,TGTGCCAGCAGACGACCGGGACTAGCGGCTGTAGATACGCAGTATTTT,CASRRPGLAAVDTQYF
few,TRBJ2-5,TRBV9,TRBD1,TGTGCCAGCAGCGTAGCCTCGGGACAGGGTTGGGAGACCCAGTACTTC,CASSVASGQGWETQYF
NA,TRBJ2-5,TRBV5-1,NA,TGCGCCAGCAGCTTGCGCCCAGGCGGGGCAGCACAAGAGACCCAGTACTTC,CASSLRPGGAAQETQYF
NA,TRBJ1-1,TRBV7-2,TRBD1,TGTGCCAGCAGCTTAGGGAGGGGACAGTTCGCTGAAGCTTTCTTT,CASSLGRGQFAEAFF
NA,TRBJ2-7,TRBV5-6,NA,TGTGCCAGCAGCTGGTGGGAAGCCTACGAGCAGTACTTC,CASSWWEAYEQYF
NA,TRBJ2-3,TRBV29-1,NA,TGCAGCGTTGTGGACGGGATTACAGATACGCAGTATTTT,CSVVDGITDTQYF
NA,TRBJ2-2,TRBV13,TRBD2,TGTGCCAGCAGCTTGGGACTAGCGGGCTTAACCGGGGAGCTGTTTTTT,CASSLGLAGLTGELFF
NA,TRBJ1-1,TRBV5-1,NA,TGCGCCTGCCGCGGGGGAACAGAGATTAACACTGAAGCTTTCTTT,CACRGGTEINTEAFF
NA,TRBJ2-5,TRBV6-1,NA,TGTGCCAGCAGTGAGGGGGCTCGGGAGACCCAGTACTTC,CASSEGARETQYF
NA,TRBJ2-1,TRBV19,TRBD1,TGTGCCAGTAGTACTCGGACAGGGGCGAATGAGCAGTTCTTC,CASSTRTGANEQFF
NA,TRBJ1-5,TRBV2,NA,TGTGCCAGCAGCGGCTATAGCAATCAGCCCCAGCATTTT,CASSGYSNQPQHF
NA,TRBJ1-3,TRBV28,TRBD1,TGTGCCAGCAGCTATCCGGGACAGGCTGGAAACACCATATATTTT,CASSYPGQAGNTIYF
NA,TRBJ2-1,TRBV29-1,NA,TGCAGCGTTCGGCAGTCAATACAGGGCGATAATGAGCAGTTCTTC,CSVRQSIQGDNEQFF
NA,TRBJ1-4,TRBV6-1,TRBD1,TGTGCCAGCAGATTGGACAGGGGGCAGAAACTGTTTTTT,CASRLDRGQKLFF
NA,TRBJ1-5,TRBV30,NA,TGTGCCTGGAGTGTTGATAGTCTCAATCAGCCCCAGCATTTT,CAWSVDSLNQPQHF
few,TRBJ2-1,TRBV19,TRBD2,TGTGCCAGTACCAACTTCTACGGACTAGCGGGAGAAAATGAGCAGTTCTTC,CASTNFYGLAGENEQFF
NA,TRBJ1-2,TRBV5-1,NA,TGCGCCAGCAGCCGGAGTGAAGCTAACTATGGCTACACCTTC,CASSRSEANYGYTF
NA,TRBJ2-1,TRBV9,TRBD2,TGTGCCAGCAGCGTAGAACCTCGCGGGAGTACAAATGAGCAGTTCTTC,CASSVEPRGSTNEQFF